This is a list of T cell receptor beta chains from one sample in a study of T cells in Graves' hyperthyroidism and ophthalmopathy. TCRdb reanalysed the multiplex PCR reads using MiXCR and keeps one entry per CDR3 protein. Of about half a million distinct CDR3 sequences listed, 15% to 20% are singletons. The source material was blood. These receptors were obtained from a middle-aged man with Graves' ophthalmopathy. Each CDR3 is given with its conserved first and last residue. The D gene is left open where the match is weak. A row's size may be missing; if present it is once, few, many or a size class.

V	size	J	D	DNA	CDR3
TRBV29-1	-	TRBJ1-2	-	TGCAGCGTCGAAAGGGTCCCGGAGGGCTATGGCTACACCTTC	CSVERVPEGYGYTF
TRBV6-1	few	TRBJ1-4	-	TGTGCCAGCAGCGGATTGGGGAACTCCTTTGAAAAACTGTTTTTT	CASSGLGNSFEKLFF
TRBV7-6	-	TRBJ2-7	-	TGTGCCAGCAGCTTCCTAGGCGGGATCTACGAGCAGTACTTC	CASSFLGGIYEQYF
TRBV4-1	-	TRBJ1-2	-	TGCGCCAGCAGCCAAGATCTCCCGGGACGAGGGCTCTATGGCTACACCTTC	CASSQDLPGRGLYGYTF
TRBV5-1	few	TRBJ1-2	-	TGCGCCAGCAGCTTGGCCCCGGGGGTAAATGGTGGCTACACCTTC	CASSLAPGVNGGYTF
TRBV12-3/TRBV12-4	many	TRBJ2-2	TRBD2	TGTGCCAGCAGTTTCTCGGGACTAGCGGGAGTAAGGAACACCGGGGAGCTGTTTTTT	CASSFSGLAGVRNTGELFF
TRBV12-3/TRBV12-4	few	TRBJ2-5	TRBD1	TGTGCCAGCAACCACAGGGGGTTTATGGAGACCCAGTACTTC	CASNHRGFMETQYF
TRBV7-2	many	TRBJ1-1	TRBD1	TGTGCCAGCAGCATAGGACAGGGAGGGCCCAACACTGAAGCTTTCTTT	CASSIGQGGPNTEAFF
TRBV28	-	TRBJ1-2	TRBD1	TGTGCCATCAAGACAGGGACGCGCGTAAGGCTGAGGGGCTACACCTTC	CAIKTGTRVRLRGYTF
TRBV12-3/TRBV12-4	many	TRBJ2-5	TRBD1	TGTGCCAGCAGTTTCGCCCGGACAGGGGCCACAAAAGAGACCCAGTACTTC	CASSFARTGATKETQYF
TRBV5-6	-	TRBJ1-6	-	TGTGCCAGCAGCCTCCGGGGAATCGGTTCACCCCTCCACTTT	CASSLRGIGSPLHF
TRBV30	many	TRBJ1-5	-	TGTGCCTGGAGTGCAGGGCAATGGAATCAGCCCCAGCATTTT	CAWSAGQWNQPQHF
TRBV12-3/TRBV12-4	many	TRBJ1-1	-	TGTGCCAGCAGTTTTCGGGGTTACACTGAAGCTTTCTTT	CASSFRGYTEAFF
TRBV27	-	TRBJ2-7	-	TGTGTCAGCAGTTCACCGACCCGGGAGCAGTACTTC	CVSSSPTREQYF
TRBV12-3/TRBV12-4	few	TRBJ1-1	-	TGTGCCAGCGCCCCGACAGGCCGGGGTCCGATGAACACTGAAGCTTTCTTT	CASAPTGRGPMNTEAFF
TRBV11-2	many	TRBJ2-7	TRBD2	TGTGCCAGCAGCTTAGATGGGACTAGCGGGGGTGAGCAGTACTTC	CASSLDGTSGGEQYF
TRBV5-6	few	TRBJ2-7	TRBD2	TGTGCCAGCAGCTTGCCGACTAGCGGGAGCTACGAGCAGTACTTC	CASSLPTSGSYEQYF
TRBV20-1	few	TRBJ2-3	TRBD2	TGCAGTGCTAGAGATGCGGGAGCGGAACAGTATTTT	CSARDAGAEQYF
TRBV6-2/TRBV6-3	few	TRBJ2-5	TRBD2	TGTGCCAGCAGGTGGGCTAGCGGGAGTTGGGAGACCCAGTACTTC	CASRWASGSWETQYF
TRBV18	few	TRBJ1-2	-	TGTGCCAGCTCACGGTCCGCGACAGAACCCTATGGCTACACCTTC	CASSRSATEPYGYTF
TRBV7-3	-	TRBJ2-3	TRBD2	TGTGCCAGCGGGGGGACTAGCGGAGATACGCAGTATTTT	CASGGTSGDTQYF
TRBV27	-	TRBJ1-2	-	TGTGCCAGCAGTTTATTCCCAGAAACCTATGGCTACACCTTC	CASSLFPETYGYTF
TRBV7-2	many	TRBJ2-3	-	TGTGCCAGCAGCGACCCGGGACTAGATACGCAGTATTTT	CASSDPGLDTQYF
TRBV29-1	-	TRBJ2-2	-	TGCAGCGTTGGGTCGCGCCAGGGACCGAACACCGGGGAGCTGTTTTTT	CSVGSRQGPNTGELFF
TRBV20-1	many	TRBJ2-1	-	TGCAGTGCTAGAGAGCGGACTGGGTACAATGAGCAGTTCTTC	CSARERTGYNEQFF
TRBV5-1	many	TRBJ2-7	-	TGCGCCAGCAGTGAGGTCCCTTCCTACGAGCAGTACTTC	CASSEVPSYEQYF
TRBV29-1	-	TRBJ2-6	-	TGCAGCGCCGAAGTGGGTCTCACGAGGGCCAACGTCCTGACTTTC	CSAEVGLTRANVLTF
TRBV5-6	-	TRBJ2-2	TRBD1	TGTGCCAGCAGCCGGACAGGGGTCGGGGAGCTGTTTTTT	CASSRTGVGELFF
TRBV5-6	few	TRBJ2-5	TRBD2	TGTGCCAGCATTACTAGCGGGAGAGGAGAGACCCAGTACTTC	CASITSGRGETQYF
TRBV7-2	many	TRBJ1-4	-	TGTGCCAGCAGCTCTCGGGGGGCCGGGGAAAAACTGTTTTTT	CASSSRGAGEKLFF
TRBV19	-	TRBJ2-7	-	TGTGCCAGTAGTGTAGAGGGTCCCTACGAGCAGTACTTC	CASSVEGPYEQYF
TRBV5-1	few	TRBJ2-1	-	TGCGCCAGCAGCTTGGCCCAGTACAATGAGCAGTTCTTC	CASSLAQYNEQFF
TRBV20-1	many	TRBJ2-5	TRBD1	TGCAGTGCTATACCCAGACAGGGGGCGAGAGAGACCCAGTACTTC	CSAIPRQGARETQYF
TRBV28	-	TRBJ1-5	-	TGTGCCAGCAGTTTAATCGGCAGGGCCCCCAATCAGCCCCAGCATTTT	CASSLIGRAPNQPQHF
TRBV3-1	many	TRBJ1-5	TRBD1	TGTGCCAGCAGCCCCGGGACAGGGACAGATCAGCCCCAGCATTTT	CASSPGTGTDQPQHF
TRBV12-3/TRBV12-4	few	TRBJ2-5	-	TGTGCCAGCAGTTTAGGGAACCTAGGGGCCCAAGAGACCCAGTACTTC	CASSLGNLGAQETQYF
TRBV20-1	-	TRBJ1-6	TRBD1	TGCAGTGCTAGGTCAGGGGGCTCCTATAATTCACCCCTCCACTTT	CSARSGGSYNSPLHF